The sequence of this T cell receptor beta chain was determined in a study of blood T cell repertoires in COVID-19. The method was immunoSEQ multiplex PCR; TCRdb's version includes in-frame clones alone and lacks a portion of them. The sample shows 400,000 to 450,000 clones, roughly 85% of them seen only once. The origin of this receptor is a woman aged 25 to 39 with active or convalescent COVID-19. Sequenced: peripheral blood.

The CDR3 DNA sequence: TGTGCCAGCAGTTTATCGGGGCCATGGAAGGCCGGGGAGCTGTTTTTT. Amino acids: CASSLSGPWKAGELFF. The chain carries TRBV27 and TRBJ2-2; maybe TRBD1 (5 bases). In germline, CDR1 is MNHEY, CDR2 SMNVEV (reference sequence). This CDR3 region has 16 residues. V lost 0 bases and J lost 6, with 14 bases in between.